The entry below describes one T cell receptor beta chain. Its target is unknown. Deletions cut 2 bases from V and 0 bases from J, with 2 bases between. The germline V gene encodes CDR1 MNHEY and CDR2 SVGAGI. There are 13 residues in the CDR3. This entry is derived from a study of T cells after yellow fever vaccination. Study-level results: The secondary response was weaker, and its peak arrived faster, on day 5 versus 15. Most clones from primary vaccination resurfaced after the booster (approximately 96% CD4, over 85% CD8).

The 5'RACE template-switching step produced TCR cDNA and added a universal primer site and UMIs. TCRdb recomputed calls from the 5' RACE reads with MiXCR, one row per CDR3 protein. The data show about 550,000 distinct CDR3 sequences, about 19% seen once. The input for sequencing was PBMCs, taken 15 days after the yellow fever booster vaccination. The TCR sequence derives from a man aged 30-40 years who received the YFV17D yellow fever vaccine. J is TRBJ1-3 and V is TRBV6-5; D is ambiguous. CDR3 nucleotides: TGTGCCAGCAGTTACAACTCTGGAAACACCATATATTTT. Translated: CASSYNSGNTIYF.